This T cell receptor (beta chain) was sequenced in a study of shared clonotypes between healthy human individuals. Study-wide background: A couple of women and a few men aged 18 to 49 served as donors. Broader study findings: Sampling was confined to blood; repertoires within tissues likely differ.

Healthy adults negative for HIV, lacking recent acute infections or vaccinations, served as donors. The germline gives CDR1 LGHNA, CDR2 YNFKEQ. J was trimmed by 5 bases and V by 4 bases; bases with no gene match: 7. The CDR3 sequence is 17 residues long. A remark on this clone: Its specificity is not known.

At deep level, the assay was performed. Assay used: immunoSEQ multiplex PCR; TCRdb lists only in-frame clones, some missing. The table has hundreds of thousands of clones, around 96% seen once. The receptor comes from a man aged 25-45 years in good health. Sequenced sample: memory CD8+ T cells sorted from blood. Subset denoted: CD45RO+ cells pooled with CCR7-negative TemRA cells. The V call is TRBV4-2, the J call TRBJ2-2; 13 bases match TRBD2. The CDR3 DNA reads TGTGCCAGCAGCCGGTCCGGGACTAGCGGGACAACCGGGGAGCTGTTTTTT. Protein sequence: CASSRSGTSGTTGELFF.